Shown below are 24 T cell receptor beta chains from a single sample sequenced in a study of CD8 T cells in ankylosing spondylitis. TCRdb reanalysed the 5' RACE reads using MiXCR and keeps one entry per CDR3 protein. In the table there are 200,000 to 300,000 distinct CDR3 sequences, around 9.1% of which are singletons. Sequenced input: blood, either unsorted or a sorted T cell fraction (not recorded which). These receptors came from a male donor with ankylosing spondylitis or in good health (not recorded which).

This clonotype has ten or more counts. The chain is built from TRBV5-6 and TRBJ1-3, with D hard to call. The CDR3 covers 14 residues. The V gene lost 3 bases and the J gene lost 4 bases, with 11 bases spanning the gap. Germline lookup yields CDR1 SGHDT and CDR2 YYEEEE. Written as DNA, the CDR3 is TGTGCCAGCAGCTCGGCAAGAGGGGGAAACACCATATATTTT. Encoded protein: CASSSARGGNTIYF.

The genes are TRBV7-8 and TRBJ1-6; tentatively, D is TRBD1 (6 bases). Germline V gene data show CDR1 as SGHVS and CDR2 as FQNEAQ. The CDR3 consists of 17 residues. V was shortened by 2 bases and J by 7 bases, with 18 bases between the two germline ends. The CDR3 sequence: CASSLRRGGSGNSPLHF. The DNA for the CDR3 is TGTGCCAGCAGCTTACGACGAGGGGGGTCTGGGAATTCACCCCTCCACTTT.

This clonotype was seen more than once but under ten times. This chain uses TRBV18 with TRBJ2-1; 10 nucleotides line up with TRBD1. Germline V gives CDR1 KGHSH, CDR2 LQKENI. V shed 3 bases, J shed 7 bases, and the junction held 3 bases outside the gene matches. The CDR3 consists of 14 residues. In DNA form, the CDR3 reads TGTGCCAGCTCACCCGGGGACAGGGGTAATGAGCAGTTCTTC. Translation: CASSPGDRGNEQFF.

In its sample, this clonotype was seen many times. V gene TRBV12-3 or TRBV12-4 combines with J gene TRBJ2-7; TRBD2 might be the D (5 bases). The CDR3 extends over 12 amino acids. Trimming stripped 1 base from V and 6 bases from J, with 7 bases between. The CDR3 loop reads CASSLGTPEQYF. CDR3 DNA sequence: TGTGCCAGCAGTTTAGGGACTCCCGAGCAGTACTTC.

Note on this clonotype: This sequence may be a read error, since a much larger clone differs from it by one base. The CDR3 DNA is TGCAGTACTGTTCGACAGGGAGGGAACGAGCAGTACTTC. It encodes CSTVRQGGNEQYF. The chain joins TRBV20-1 to TRBJ2-7; D is possibly TRBD1 or TRBD2 (7 bases each). Trimming cost V 8 bases and J 5 bases, with 19 bases left between them. The CDR3 spans 13 residues. In germline, CDR1 is DFQATT, CDR2 SNEGSKA (reference sequence).

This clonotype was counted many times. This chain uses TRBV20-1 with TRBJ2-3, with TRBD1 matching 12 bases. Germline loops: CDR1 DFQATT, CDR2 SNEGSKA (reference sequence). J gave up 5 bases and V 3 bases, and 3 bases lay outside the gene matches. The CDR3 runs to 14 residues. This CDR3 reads CSARGTGGVDTQYF. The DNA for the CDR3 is TGCAGTGCTAGGGGGACAGGGGGCGTAGATACGCAGTATTTT.

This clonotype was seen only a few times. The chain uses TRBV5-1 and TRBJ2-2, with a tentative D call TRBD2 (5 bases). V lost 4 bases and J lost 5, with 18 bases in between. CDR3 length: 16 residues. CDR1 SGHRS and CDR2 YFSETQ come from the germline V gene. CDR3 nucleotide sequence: TGCGCCAGCAGCATAGAAACCAGCGGCGGGACCGGGGAGCTGTTTTTT. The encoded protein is CASSIETSGGTGELFF.

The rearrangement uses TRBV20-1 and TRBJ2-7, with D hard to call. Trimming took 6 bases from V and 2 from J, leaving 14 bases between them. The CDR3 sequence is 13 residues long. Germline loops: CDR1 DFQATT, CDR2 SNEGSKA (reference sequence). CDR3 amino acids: CSAQAGETYEQYF. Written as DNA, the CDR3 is TGCAGTGCCCAGGCCGGCGAGACCTACGAGCAGTACTTC.

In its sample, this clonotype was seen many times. The CDR3 region is CAISGGRTSGGTALSYNEQFF. CDR3 coding DNA: TGTGCCATCAGTGGGGGGCGGACTAGCGGGGGCACGGCCCTATCCTACAATGAGCAGTTCTTC. The genes are TRBV10-3 and TRBJ2-1, with TRBD2 identical over 13 bases. The CDR3 contains 21 residues. Germline V gene sequence: CDR1 ENHRY, CDR2 SYGVKD. V dropped 4 bases and J dropped 1; count of bases not matched to a gene: 16.

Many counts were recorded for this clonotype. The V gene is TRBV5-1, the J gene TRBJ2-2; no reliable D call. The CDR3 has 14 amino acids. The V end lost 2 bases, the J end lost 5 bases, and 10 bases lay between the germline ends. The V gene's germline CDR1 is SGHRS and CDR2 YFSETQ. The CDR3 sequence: CASSFNGQTGELFF. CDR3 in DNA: TGCGCCAGCAGCTTTAACGGTCAAACCGGGGAGCTGTTTTTT.

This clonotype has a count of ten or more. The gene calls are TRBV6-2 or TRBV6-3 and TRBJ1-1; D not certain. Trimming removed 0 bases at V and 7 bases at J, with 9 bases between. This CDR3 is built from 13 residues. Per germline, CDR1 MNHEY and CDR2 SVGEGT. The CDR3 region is CASSYSRGSEAFF. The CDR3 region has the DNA TGTGCCAGCAGTTACTCGCGAGGAAGTGAAGCTTTCTTT.

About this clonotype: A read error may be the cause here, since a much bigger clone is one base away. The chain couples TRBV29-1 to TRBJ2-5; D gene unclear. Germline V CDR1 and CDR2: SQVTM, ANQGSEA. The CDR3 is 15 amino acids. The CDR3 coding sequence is TGCAGCCTGACCTGGGCGGAAACGCCTCAAGAGACCCAGTGCTTC. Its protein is CSLTWAETPQETQCF. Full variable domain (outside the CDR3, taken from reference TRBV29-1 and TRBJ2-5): SAVISQKPSRDICQRGTSLTIQCQVDSQVTMMFWYRQQPGQSLTLIATANQGSEATYESGFVIDKFPISRPNLTFSTLTVSNMSPEDSSIYLCSLTWAETPQETQCFGPGTRLLVL.

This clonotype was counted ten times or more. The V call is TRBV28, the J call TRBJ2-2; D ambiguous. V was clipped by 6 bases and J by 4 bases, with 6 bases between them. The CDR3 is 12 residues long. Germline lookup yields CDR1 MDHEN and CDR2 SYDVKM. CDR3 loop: CASSTPTGELFF. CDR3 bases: TGTGCCAGCAGCACACCCACCGGGGAGCTGTTTTTT.

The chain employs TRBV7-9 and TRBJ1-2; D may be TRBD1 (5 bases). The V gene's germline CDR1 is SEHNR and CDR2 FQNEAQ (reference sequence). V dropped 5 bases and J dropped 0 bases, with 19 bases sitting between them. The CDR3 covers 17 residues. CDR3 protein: CASSTRQPDSPNYGYTF. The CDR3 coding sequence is TGTGCCAGCAGCACCCGACAGCCAGACTCTCCTAACTATGGCTACACCTTC.

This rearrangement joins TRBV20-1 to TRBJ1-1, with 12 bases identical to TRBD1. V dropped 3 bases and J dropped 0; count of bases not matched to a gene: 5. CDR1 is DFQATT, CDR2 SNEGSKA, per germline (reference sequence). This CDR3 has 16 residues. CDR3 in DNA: TGCAGTGCTAGGAAGGGACAGGGGGCGTTGAACACTGAAGCTTTCTTT. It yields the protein CSARKGQGALNTEAFF.

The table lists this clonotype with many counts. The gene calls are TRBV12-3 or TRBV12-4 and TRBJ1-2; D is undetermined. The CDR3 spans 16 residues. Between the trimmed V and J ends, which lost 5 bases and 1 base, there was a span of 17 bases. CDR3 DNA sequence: TGTGCCAGCAGTCCGACCGTCAGAAGACTTAACTATGGCTACACCTTC. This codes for CASSPTVRRLNYGYTF.

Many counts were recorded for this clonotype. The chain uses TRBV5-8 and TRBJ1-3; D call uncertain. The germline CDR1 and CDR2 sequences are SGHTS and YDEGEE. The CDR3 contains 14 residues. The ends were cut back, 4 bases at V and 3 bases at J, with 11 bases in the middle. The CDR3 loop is CASSHDSNGNTIYF. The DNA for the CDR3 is TGTGCCAGCAGCCACGATAGCAATGGAAACACCATATATTTT.

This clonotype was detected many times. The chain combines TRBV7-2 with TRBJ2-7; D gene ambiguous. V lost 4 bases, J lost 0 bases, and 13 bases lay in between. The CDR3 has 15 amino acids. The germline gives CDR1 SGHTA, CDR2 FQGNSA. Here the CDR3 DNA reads TGTGCCAGCAGCTACCGCTCGGAGAGCTCCTACGAGCAGTACTTC. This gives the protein CASSYRSESSYEQYF.

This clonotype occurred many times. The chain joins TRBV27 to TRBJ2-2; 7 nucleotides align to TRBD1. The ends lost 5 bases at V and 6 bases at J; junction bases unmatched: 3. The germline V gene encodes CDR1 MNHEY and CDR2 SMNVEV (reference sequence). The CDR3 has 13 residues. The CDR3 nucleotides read TGTGCCAGCAGTCGCAGGGGGTCCGGGGAGCTGTTTTTT. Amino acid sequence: CASSRRGSGELFF.

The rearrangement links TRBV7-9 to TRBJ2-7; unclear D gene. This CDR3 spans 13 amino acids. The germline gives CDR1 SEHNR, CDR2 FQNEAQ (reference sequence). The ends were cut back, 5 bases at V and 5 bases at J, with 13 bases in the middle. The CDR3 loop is CASSPTWKDEQYF. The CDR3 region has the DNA TGTGCCAGCAGCCCTACTTGGAAAGACGAGCAGTACTTC.

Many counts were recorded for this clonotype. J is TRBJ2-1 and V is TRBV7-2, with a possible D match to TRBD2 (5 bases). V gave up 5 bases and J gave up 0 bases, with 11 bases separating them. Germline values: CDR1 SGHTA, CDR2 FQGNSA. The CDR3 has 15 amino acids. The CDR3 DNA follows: TGTGCCAGCAGCAACAGAGGGCCCTCCTACAATGAGCAGTTCTTC. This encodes CASSNRGPSYNEQFF.

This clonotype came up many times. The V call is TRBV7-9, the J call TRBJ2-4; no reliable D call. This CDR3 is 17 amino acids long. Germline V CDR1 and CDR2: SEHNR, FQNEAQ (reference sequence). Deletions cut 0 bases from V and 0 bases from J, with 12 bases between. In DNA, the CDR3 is TGTGCCAGCAGCTTAGCGCCTTTACAACTAGCCAAAAACATTCAGTACTTC. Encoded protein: CASSLAPLQLAKNIQYF.

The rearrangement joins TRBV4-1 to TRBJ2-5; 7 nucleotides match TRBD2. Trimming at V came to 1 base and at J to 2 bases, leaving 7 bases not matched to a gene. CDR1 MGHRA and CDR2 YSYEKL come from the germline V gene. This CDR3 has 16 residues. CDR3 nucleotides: TGCGCCAGCAGCCAAGGCACTAGGACTAGGCAAGAGACCCAGTACTTC. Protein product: CASSQGTRTRQETQYF.

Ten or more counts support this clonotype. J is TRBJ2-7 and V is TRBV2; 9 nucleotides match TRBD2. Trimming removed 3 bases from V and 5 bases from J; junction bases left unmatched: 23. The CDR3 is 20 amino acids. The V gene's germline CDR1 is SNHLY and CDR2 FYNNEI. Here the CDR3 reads CASSDAPGLANTLGGNEQYF. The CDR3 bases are TGTGCCAGCAGTGATGCACCCGGACTAGCGAATACTCTCGGGGGCAACGAGCAGTACTTC.